These T cell receptor beta chains were read from a single sample in a study of regulatory T cells in long-lasting Graves disease. TCRdb passed the multiplex PCR reads through MiXCR, listing each CDR3 protein once. Of around 500,000 distinct CDR3 sequences in the sample, roughly 16% were seen once. The same sample was also studied in work on T cells in Graves' hyperthyroidism and ophthalmopathy.

The specimen comprised peripheral blood mononuclear cells (PBMCs), sampled at new diagnosis, from a patient treated with antithyroid drugs. The source of these receptors is a woman aged 40 to 65 with Graves disease. Each CDR3 is given with its conserved first and last residue. The D gene is left open where the match is weak. Size is stated for part of the rows, as once, few or many counts, or as a class when the clone is expanded.

D	size	J	V	CDR3	DNA
NA	NA	TRBJ2-5	TRBV6-2/TRBV6-3	CASSGLGRVRQETQYF	TGTGCCAGCAGTGGCTTGGGACGGGTCCGTCAAGAGACCCAGTACTTC
NA	many	TRBJ1-1	TRBV12-3/TRBV12-4	CASGWTEMNTEAFF	TGTGCCAGCGGATGGACAGAAATGAACACTGAAGCTTTCTTT
NA	many	TRBJ1-1	TRBV29-1	CSVLGREGNTEAFF	TGCAGCGTTCTAGGCAGGGAGGGAAACACTGAAGCTTTCTTT
TRBD1	few	TRBJ1-5	TRBV27	CASRLTTGGRQPQHF	TGTGCCAGCAGGCTTACAACAGGGGGCCGTCAGCCCCAGCATTTT
NA	many	TRBJ1-1	TRBV7-9	CASSLDTLSMNTEAFF	TGTGCCAGCAGCTTAGATACTCTGTCCATGAACACTGAAGCTTTCTTT
NA	many	TRBJ2-7	TRBV11-2	CASSPDRNPEQYF	TGTGCCAGCAGCCCCGACAGGAACCCCGAGCAGTACTTC
NA	many	TRBJ1-1	TRBV11-3	CASSPAGTVNTEAFF	TGTGCCAGCAGCCCAGCGGGGACGGTGAACACTGAAGCTTTCTTT
NA	few	TRBJ1-6	TRBV20-1	CSARWSSASGGSSYNSPLHF	TGCAGTGCTAGATGGTCGTCGGCTAGCGGGGGAAGCTCCTATAATTCACCCCTCCACTTT
NA	many	TRBJ1-2	TRBV12-3/TRBV12-4	CASSLRQLNYGYTF	TGTGCCAGCAGTTTAAGGCAGCTGAACTATGGCTACACCTTC
NA	many	TRBJ1-1	TRBV28	CASSITRGSDTEAFF	TGTGCCAGCAGCATCACCAGGGGAAGTGACACTGAAGCTTTCTTT
NA	NA	TRBJ1-2	TRBV14	CASSQAPTVKGYGYTF	TGTGCCAGCAGCCAAGCGCCGACAGTTAAGGGCTATGGCTACACCTTC
NA	many	TRBJ1-2	TRBV3-1	CASSLAGGHGYTF	TGTGCCAGCAGCCTTGCGGGAGGCCATGGCTACACCTTC
NA	NA	TRBJ2-5	TRBV7-3	CASSLEPLTGGKSPETQYF	TGTGCCAGCAGCTTAGAGCCCCTTACTGGAGGAAAATCTCCAGAGACCCAGTACTTC
NA	many	TRBJ2-3	TRBV5-1	CASSLGSTDTQYF	TGTGCCAGCAGTTTAGGGAGCACAGATACGCAGTATTTT
NA	NA	TRBJ1-5	TRBV6-1	CASRTGGGGVNRAQHF	TGTGCCAGCAGAACAGGTGGGGGGGGGGTTAATCGAGCCCAGCATTTT
TRBD2	many	TRBJ2-7	TRBV6-1	CASRGTNYEQYF	TGTGCCAGCAGGGGGACTAACTACGAGCAGTACTTC
TRBD1	many	TRBJ1-2	TRBV28	CASSRRDRINYGYTF	TGTGCCAGCAGTCGCCGGGACAGGATAAACTATGGCTACACCTTC
TRBD1	many	TRBJ2-7	TRBV12-3/TRBV12-4	CASSLQGVIYEQYF	TGTGCCAGCAGTTTACAGGGGGTGATTTACGAGCAGTACTTC